These T cell receptor beta chains were read from a single sample in a study of blood T cell repertoires in COVID-19. Sequenced by immunoSEQ multiplex PCR; TCRdb stores in-frame clones only, minus some. The sample lists about 280,000 clones, roughly 90% occurring once. Sequencing input: PBMCs or T cells enriched from blood (not recorded which). These receptors all stem from a young woman with acute COVID-19. Each CDR3 is given with its conserved first and last residue. Each record gives: V gene, clone size, D gene, J gene, CDR3 protein, CDR3 DNA. A D gene is named only where the DNA matches it firmly. Size values are once, few and many counts, or a class for expanded clones, and some rows have none.

v_call: TRBV19
clone_size: many
d_call: TRBD1
j_call: TRBJ1-5
cdr3_aa: CASSNGQGANQPQHF
cdr3_nt: TGTGCCAGTAGTAATGGGCAGGGGGCCAATCAGCCCCAGCATTTT

v_call: TRBV7-2
clone_size: .
d_call: TRBD2
j_call: TRBJ2-7
cdr3_aa: CASSYTSGYYEQYF
cdr3_nt: TGTGCCAGCAGCTATACTAGCGGGTACTACGAGCAGTACTTC

v_call: TRBV18
clone_size: .
d_call: .
j_call: TRBJ1-6
cdr3_aa: CASSPIESSYNSPLHF
cdr3_nt: TGTGCCAGCTCACCGATAGAGAGCTCCTATAATTCACCCCTCCACTTT

v_call: TRBV4-1
clone_size: .
d_call: .
j_call: TRBJ2-5
cdr3_aa: CASSQVGQSGEETQYF
cdr3_nt: TGCGCCAGCAGCCAAGTAGGACAGTCAGGCGAAGAGACCCAGTACTTC

v_call: TRBV11-3
clone_size: .
d_call: TRBD2
j_call: TRBJ2-1
cdr3_aa: CASSLRWEGPRELF
cdr3_nt: TGTGCCAGCAGCTTAAGATGGGAGGGACCACGGGAGCTCTTC

v_call: TRBV24-1
clone_size: .
d_call: TRBD1
j_call: TRBJ1-2
cdr3_aa: CATSESPGQGGYTF
cdr3_nt: TGTGCCACCAGTGAGTCACCGGGACAGGGAGGCTACACCTTC

v_call: TRBV18
clone_size: .
d_call: TRBD1
j_call: TRBJ2-2
cdr3_aa: CASSIRQGAGELFF
cdr3_nt: TGTGCCAGCTCAATCAGACAGGGGGCCGGGGAGCTGTTTTTT

v_call: TRBV7-2
clone_size: .
d_call: TRBD2
j_call: TRBJ2-1
cdr3_aa: CASSLGGTSGSNEQFF
cdr3_nt: TGTGCCAGCAGCTTAGGAGGGACTAGCGGGAGTAATGAGCAGTTCTTC

v_call: TRBV5-4
clone_size: .
d_call: TRBD1
j_call: TRBJ2-2
cdr3_aa: CASSSWDRGHEELFF
cdr3_nt: TGTGCCAGCAGCTCCTGGGACAGGGGACACGAGGAGCTGTTTTTT

v_call: TRBV9
clone_size: .
d_call: TRBD1
j_call: TRBJ1-2
cdr3_aa: CASSVGDRANGYTF
cdr3_nt: TGTGCCAGCAGCGTAGGGGACAGGGCCAATGGCTACACCTTC

v_call: TRBV19
clone_size: .
d_call: .
j_call: TRBJ1-3
cdr3_aa: CASAKQVSGNTIYF
cdr3_nt: TGTGCCAGCGCCAAACAGGTTTCTGGAAACACCATATATTTT

v_call: TRBV6-5
clone_size: .
d_call: TRBD2
j_call: TRBJ2-7
cdr3_aa: CASRKTSGSYEQYF
cdr3_nt: TGTGCCAGCAGGAAGACTAGCGGGAGCTACGAGCAGTACTTC

v_call: TRBV5-6
clone_size: few
d_call: TRBD1
j_call: TRBJ2-7
cdr3_aa: CASSGTGIDEQYF
cdr3_nt: TGTGCCAGCAGCGGGACAGGGATCGACGAGCAGTACTTC

v_call: TRBV11-2
clone_size: .
d_call: .
j_call: TRBJ2-2
cdr3_aa: CASGRTNTGELFF
cdr3_nt: TGTGCCAGTGGACGGACTAACACCGGGGAGCTGTTTTTT

v_call: TRBV7-9
clone_size: .
d_call: .
j_call: TRBJ1-2
cdr3_aa: CASSHREGRSNGYTF
cdr3_nt: TGTGCCAGCAGCCACCGGGAGGGGAGGAGTAATGGCTACACCTTC

v_call: TRBV7-8
clone_size: .
d_call: .
j_call: TRBJ2-5
cdr3_aa: CASSQREGGETQYF
cdr3_nt: TGTGCCAGCAGCCAGCGGGAAGGGGGAGAGACCCAGTACTTC

v_call: TRBV6-5
clone_size: .
d_call: TRBD2
j_call: TRBJ2-7
cdr3_aa: CASEREGGYEQYF
cdr3_nt: TGTGCCAGCGAGCGGGAGGGGGGCTACGAGCAGTACTTC

v_call: TRBV18
clone_size: .
d_call: .
j_call: TRBJ2-1
cdr3_aa: CASSPRYTGVDESEQFF
cdr3_nt: TGTGCCAGCTCACCACGGTATACGGGAGTGGACGAGTCTGAGCAGTTCTTC

v_call: TRBV11-2
clone_size: .
d_call: TRBD2
j_call: TRBJ2-7
cdr3_aa: CASSVRQLAGGGEDEQYF
cdr3_nt: TGTGCCAGCAGCGTACGTCAACTAGCGGGAGGGGGGGAGGACGAGCAGTACTTC

v_call: TRBV2
clone_size: .
d_call: TRBD1
j_call: TRBJ2-1
cdr3_aa: CASSGQGAGEQFF
cdr3_nt: TGTGCCAGCAGTGGCCAGGGGGCAGGAGAGCAGTTCTTC

v_call: TRBV6-5
clone_size: .
d_call: TRBD2
j_call: TRBJ2-7
cdr3_aa: CASKAGGQYEQYF
cdr3_nt: TGTGCCAGCAAAGCGGGAGGGCAATACGAGCAGTACTTC

v_call: TRBV18
clone_size: .
d_call: TRBD2
j_call: TRBJ2-7
cdr3_aa: CASSPPPSGRTYEQYF
cdr3_nt: TGTGCCAGCTCACCACCGCCCAGCGGGAGGACCTACGAGCAGTACTTC

v_call: TRBV4-3
clone_size: .
d_call: .
j_call: TRBJ2-7
cdr3_aa: CASSQDHGLSYEQYF
cdr3_nt: TGCGCCAGCAGCCAAGATCATGGGCTGTCCTACGAGCAGTACTTC

v_call: TRBV29-1
clone_size: .
d_call: .
j_call: TRBJ2-7
cdr3_aa: CSVVGLSYEQYF
cdr3_nt: TGCAGCGTTGTCGGACTCTCCTACGAGCAGTACTTC

v_call: TRBV10-1
clone_size: .
d_call: .
j_call: TRBJ2-2
cdr3_aa: CASSTGINTGELFF
cdr3_nt: TGCGCCAGCAGTACGGGGATTAACACCGGGGAGCTGTTTTTT

v_call: TRBV11-2
clone_size: .
d_call: .
j_call: TRBJ2-5
cdr3_aa: CASSLVQGGETQYF
cdr3_nt: TGTGCCAGCAGCTTAGTTCAGGGAGGAGAGACCCAGTACTTC

v_call: TRBV5-1
clone_size: few
d_call: .
j_call: TRBJ2-7
cdr3_aa: CASSGEAKGYEQYF
cdr3_nt: TGCGCCAGCAGCGGGGAGGCTAAGGGCTACGAGCAGTACTTC

v_call: TRBV7-8
clone_size: .
d_call: TRBD2
j_call: TRBJ2-7
cdr3_aa: CASSWGGRELGGEQYF
cdr3_nt: TGTGCCAGCAGCTGGGGGGGACGGGAGCTGGGAGGAGAGCAGTACTTC

v_call: TRBV6-5
clone_size: once
d_call: .
j_call: TRBJ1-6
cdr3_aa: CASSYSGDNSPLHF
cdr3_nt: TGTGCCAGCAGTTACTCGGGAGATAATTCACCCCTCCACTTT

v_call: TRBV6-1
clone_size: .
d_call: .
j_call: TRBJ2-7
cdr3_aa: CASSDAAVLVYEQYF
cdr3_nt: TGTGCCAGCAGTGATGCAGCGGTCCTGGTCTACGAGCAGTACTTC

v_call: TRBV7-2
clone_size: .
d_call: TRBD2
j_call: TRBJ2-2
cdr3_aa: CASSRLAGVLGGELFF
cdr3_nt: TGTGCCAGCAGCCGGCTAGCGGGAGTGTTGGGCGGGGAGCTGTTTTTT

v_call: TRBV30
clone_size: .
d_call: .
j_call: TRBJ2-7
cdr3_aa: CAWSVHGGAYEQYF
cdr3_nt: TGTGCCTGGAGTGTACATGGCGGAGCCTACGAGCAGTACTTC